The entry below gives a single T cell receptor (beta chain) sequence along with its context. This clonotype was found many times. What this receptor recognizes is not known. Base qualities are not provided; no much larger clone lies one nucleotide away. Starting from 450 to 500 ng total RNA, TCRbeta-specific cDNA was produced by reverse transcription with a constant-region primer and ProtoScript II reverse transcriptase. TCRbeta libraries were built with three nested multiplex PCR rounds, a slightly modified ARM-PCR procedure. Each of the first two PCR rounds ran for approximately 10 cycles and used multiplex TRBV1-TRBV30 forward primers together with a Cbeta reverse primer. A final 25-cycle PCR with Deep VentR polymerase added sample barcodes and Illumina adapters. Before sequencing, amplicons of 200-500 bp were gel-purified using a QIAquick gel extraction kit. An Illumina HiSeq 2500 was used to sequence the TCRbeta amplicons with 250-bp paired-end reads. In the original analysis: To recover full CDR3 sequences, reads were quality-trimmed using Trimmomatic v0.33 and paired reads were then merged using FLASH v1.2.11. V, D and J germline segments were assigned to the rearranged TCRbeta sequences using MiGEC v1.2.1b. Clonotype statistics, along with Shannon-Wiener diversity indices, were calculated using VDJtools v1.0.0. To reduce sampling bias, subsequent analyses other than the diversity analysis used only the 250 most abundant clonotypes in each sample. Starting from the raw public reads, TCRdb applied fastp trimming at Q25, assembled clones with MiXCR and retained in-frame beta chains. Every entry covers one CDR3 protein and lists the most common genes and DNA from its rows. TCRdb assigned the V and J calls; the authors' analysis was not used. This sample lists about 30,000 distinct CDR3 sequences; 71% were detected once. Roughly 29% of the sample goes to the ten largest clones.

These data originate in a study of tumor-infiltrating lymphocytes in primary liver carcinoma (dated by TCRdb to about 2017). Regarding the study in general: Of the five patients (three men and two women, aged 30 to 69 years), four had hepatocellular carcinoma and one had combined HCC and intrahepatic cholangiocarcinoma. A total of roughly 35 specimens from 5 patients went through TCRbeta repertoire sequencing, namely 25 tumor regions, 5 adjacent noncancerous liver tissues and 5 peripheral blood samples. Each sample produced roughly 3.5 to 7.13 million productive TCRbeta reads, and read depth showed no significant difference between tissue types. For each liver tumor, the study sampled five regions along with adjacent normal tissue and blood, and applied TCRbeta repertoire sequencing, expression microarrays and whole-exome sequencing. The roughly 27 tumor region samples were profiled with Agilent mRNA microarrays so that TCRbeta repertoire diversity could be related to the local molecular phenotype. The five patients had tumors of stage T1-T3 N0M0, with maximum diameters ranging from about 4.2 to 10 cm. Reproducibility between technical replicate repertoires was high, with correlation coefficients above 0.98 and mean shared-clone rates around 0.88. Broad study findings and their caveats: Repertoire overlap was found to be higher between tumor regions (mean roughly 35%) than between tumor-adjacent (17%) or tumor-blood (about 15%) pairs, consistent with antigen-driven expansion. The top 250 clones accounted for a significantly greater share of the repertoire in tumors than in blood (p = 0.039). The study included only four to six patients, and the authors note findings should be validated in a larger study. Comparison of CD4+ and CD8+ T cell repertoires was precluded by the use of bulk unsorted samples. Because only the TCR beta chain was sequenced and unpaired alpha chains were not captured, true repertoire diversity is likely underestimated. Just about 8-24% of top clones turned up in all five regions of a tumor, which suggests spatial heterogeneity among tumor-infiltrating T cells.

Without any cell sorting, total RNA and DNA were extracted together from around 20-30 mg of bulk tissue using the AllPrep DNA/RNA mini kit. Between late 2015 and March 2016, about 5 patients in China with histopathologically diagnosed primary liver carcinoma had surgical resection. Patients had chronic HBV infection and were treatment-naive at sampling. Five spatially separated regions were sampled per tumor: superior, inferior, left-lateral and right-lateral poles, plus the tumor centre. According to histology, viable tumor cells made up more than 90% of every tumor sample. Fresh tumor and adjacent tissue pieces were bisected, with one half stored in RNAlater at -80 degrees C and the other half sent for histology. The germline V gene gives CDR1 as SGHAT and CDR2 as FQNNGV. The CDR3 contains 15 residues, cysteine and phenylalanine counted. Solely the CDR3 DNA is kept, with 45 bases framed from the first base. Trimming takes 4 bases from V and 8 bases from J, and the germline ends sit 17 bases apart.

This TCR was recovered from a woman younger than 45 with primary liver carcinoma and hepatitis B virus infection. The chain is encoded by TRBV11-2 joined to TRBJ1-4; the D segment cannot be called with confidence. Sequencing was done on a sample of liver tumor tissue from sampling region 3. Interpreted using the paper, the cell subset or site label stands for: tumor region T3, left-lateral pole. The CDR3 has the sequence CASSYRGLGGEKLFF. The sequenced DNA: TGTGCCAGCAGCTACCGTGGTTTGGGTGGGGAAAAACTGTTTTTT.